The T cell receptor beta chain described here comes from a study of human T cells and chemical hapten exposure. In the study overall: Small pooled library volume differences chiefly drove per-sample TCR yield variation. Study-wide results and limits: The study found that DPC sensitization did not change TCRs above 1 in 1000 frequency.

Individual cDNA molecules received unique molecular identifiers in the library. In the original processing: Samples had a median of around 91,000 TCRs, ranging roughly 20,000 to 700,000. Via MiXCR, TCRdb re-called the RACE reads, giving one row per CDR3 protein. The V and J calls reflect TCRdb's pipeline rather than the authors' work. The sample consists of 60,000 to 80,000 distinct CDR3 sequences, roughly 6.6% of them appearing once. Described time point: healthy volunteer bleed at 6 weeks. Unseparated into fractions, whole blood served as the source from which total RNA was extracted. The CDR3 covers 13 residues. Germline loops: CDR1 MNHNS, CDR2 SASEGT. V was cut by 7 bases and J by 1 base, with 10 bases left in between. This clonotype was observed a handful of times. Its target is unknown.

The rearrangement uses TRBV6-1 and TRBJ1-1; D not certain. The source material was whole blood. This clonotype was obtained from a female donor in good health. Some clones in this sample may be carry-over from other donors' samples. Here the CDR3 DNA reads TGTGCCAGCAAAAGACATGGGAACACTGAAGCTTTCTTT. Residues: CASKRHGNTEAFF.